This entry concerns a single T cell receptor beta chain. Assay used: immunoSEQ multiplex PCR; TCRdb lists only in-frame clones, some missing. This sample has about 180,000 clones, with about 85% found just once. This record belongs to a study of cytomegalovirus exposure and HLA in healthy donors. V was trimmed by 5 bases and J by 3 bases, leaving 9 bases between them. Germline V gives CDR1 SGHTA, CDR2 FQGNSA. CDR3 size: 13 residues. The donors were part of the roughly 120-subject validation cohort, which stood apart from the roughly 670-subject first cohort. The origin of this receptor is a man between 18 and 29 years old in good health and CMV-seropositive. The sample consisted of PBMCs. The chain recombines TRBV7-2 with TRBJ2-3; tentative D call: TRBD2 (5 bases). The CDR3, as DNA: TGTGCCAGCAGCCCGGACTCGACAGATACGCAGTATTTT. It is translated as CASSPDSTDTQYF.